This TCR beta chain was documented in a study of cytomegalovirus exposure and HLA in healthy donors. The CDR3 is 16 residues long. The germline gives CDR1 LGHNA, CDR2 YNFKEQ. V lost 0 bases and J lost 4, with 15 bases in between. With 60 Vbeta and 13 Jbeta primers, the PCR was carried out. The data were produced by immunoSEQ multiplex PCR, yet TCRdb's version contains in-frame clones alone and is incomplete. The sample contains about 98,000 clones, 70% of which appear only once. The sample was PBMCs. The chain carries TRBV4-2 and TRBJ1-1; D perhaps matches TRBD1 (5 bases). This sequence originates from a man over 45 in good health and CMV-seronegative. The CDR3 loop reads CASSQDSHYGGTEAFF. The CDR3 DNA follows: TGTGCCAGCAGCCAAGACTCCCATTACGGGGGCACTGAAGCTTTCTTT.